This record covers a single T cell receptor (beta chain). V gave up 3 bases and J gave up 4 bases, with 10 bases separating them. The CDR3 covers 14 residues. Germline CDR1 and CDR2: KGHSH and LQKENI. The data are from a study of control samples from healthy donors and cancer patients. TCRdb's copy holds only in-frame clones and misses some; the assay was immunoSEQ multiplex PCR. This table holds approximately 97,000 clones, approximately 90% found once. The chain employs TRBV18 and TRBJ2-1; no firm D call. The clonotype originates from a woman between 18 and 29 years old in good health. Sequenced material: blood. The CDR3 sequence is CASSPPPGYNEQFF. As DNA, the CDR3 is TGTGCCAGCTCACCCCCACCAGGTTACAATGAGCAGTTCTTC.